This T cell receptor (beta chain) was sequenced during a study of cytomegalovirus exposure and HLA in healthy donors. V was shortened by 4 bases and J by 1 base, with 13 bases between the two germline ends. This CDR3 comprises 14 residues. The germline V gene encodes CDR1 SQVTM and CDR2 ANQGSEA. To note about this clone: Its antigen is not identified.

In the PCR, 60 Vbeta and 13 Jbeta primers were used. The data were produced by immunoSEQ multiplex PCR, yet TCRdb's version contains in-frame clones alone and is incomplete. The sample contains 60,000 to 75,000 clones, 72% of which appear only once. Study-wide findings and caveats: A later analysis linked a missense DCLRE1C variant to TCR beta V- and J-gene trimming.

Sequencing was done on a sample of PBMCs. This clonotype was obtained from a woman in her forties in good health and CMV-seropositive. V and J are TRBV29-1 and TRBJ2-5, with D maybe TRBD1 (7 bases). The CDR3 region has the DNA TGCAGCGTTGGGGGGGACAGCTTCCAAGAGACCCAGTACTTC. Residues: CSVGGDSFQETQYF.